This TCR beta chain originates from a study of post-analysis software for immune sequencing data. Points from the study as a whole: Those samples that were prepared in the same batch co-clustered strongly by F measure. Controls' normalized Chao1 diversity significantly exceeded that of multiple sclerosis patients.

Of note for this clonotype: Its antigen is unknown. A much larger clone is a single base away; this may be a read error.

TCR beta cDNA libraries had unique molecular identifiers. TCRdb independently ran MiXCR on the PCR reads; one entry per CDR3 protein. Among 650,000 to 850,000 distinct CDR3 sequences listed, just over 45% were seen once. This clonotype was sampled from a girl aged 5-17 years with multiple sclerosis. The sequenced sample was blood.

The CDR3 sequence is CASSFLAYEQDF. The CDR3 coding sequence is TGTGCCAGCAGTTTCCTGGCCTACGAGCAGGACTTC. This rearrangement joins TRBV12-3 or TRBV12-4 to TRBJ2-7; no firm D call. The CDR3 runs to 12 residues.